The present T cell receptor beta chain was sequenced within a study of T cell responses to AZD1222 COVID-19 vaccine. Study results and caveats: Clonal diversity was possibly underestimated, and white British individuals and females predominated among donors. Reports indicate that nearly half of spike-specific TCRs are directed at unmutated variant regions.

Worth noting for this clone: Its antigen remains unidentified.

Assay used: immunoSEQ multiplex PCR; TCRdb lists only in-frame clones, some missing. The data hold 50,000 to 65,000 clones, with around 85% observed a single time. The V gene's germline CDR1 is SGHKS and CDR2 YYEKEE (reference sequence). The CDR3 loop spans 12 amino acids. V was clipped by 0 bases and J by 16 bases; unmatched bases: 7. Second doses that came at about 4 or about 12 weeks were put together. The receptor's source is an adult who received the AZD1222 COVID-19 vaccine. The chain uses TRBV5-5 and TRBJ2-1; 7 nucleotides line up with TRBD2. Sequenced here: peripheral blood, sampled 28 days after the second AZD1222 dose. This CDR3 is CASSLARGEGFF. The CDR3 nucleotides are TGTGCCAGCAGCTTGGCCAGAGGGGAGGGATTCTTC.